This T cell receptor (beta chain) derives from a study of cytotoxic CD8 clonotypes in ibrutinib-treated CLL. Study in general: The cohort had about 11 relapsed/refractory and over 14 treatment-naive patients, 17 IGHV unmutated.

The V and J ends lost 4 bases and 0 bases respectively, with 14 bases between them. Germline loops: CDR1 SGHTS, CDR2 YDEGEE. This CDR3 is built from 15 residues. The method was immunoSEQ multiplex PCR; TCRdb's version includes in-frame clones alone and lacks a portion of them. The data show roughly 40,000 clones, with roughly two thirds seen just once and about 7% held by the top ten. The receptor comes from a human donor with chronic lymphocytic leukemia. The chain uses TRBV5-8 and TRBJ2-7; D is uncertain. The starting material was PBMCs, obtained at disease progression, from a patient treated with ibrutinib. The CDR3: CASSVVLGSSYEQYF. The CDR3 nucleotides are TGTGCCAGCAGCGTCGTACTGGGTAGCTCCTACGAGCAGTACTTC.